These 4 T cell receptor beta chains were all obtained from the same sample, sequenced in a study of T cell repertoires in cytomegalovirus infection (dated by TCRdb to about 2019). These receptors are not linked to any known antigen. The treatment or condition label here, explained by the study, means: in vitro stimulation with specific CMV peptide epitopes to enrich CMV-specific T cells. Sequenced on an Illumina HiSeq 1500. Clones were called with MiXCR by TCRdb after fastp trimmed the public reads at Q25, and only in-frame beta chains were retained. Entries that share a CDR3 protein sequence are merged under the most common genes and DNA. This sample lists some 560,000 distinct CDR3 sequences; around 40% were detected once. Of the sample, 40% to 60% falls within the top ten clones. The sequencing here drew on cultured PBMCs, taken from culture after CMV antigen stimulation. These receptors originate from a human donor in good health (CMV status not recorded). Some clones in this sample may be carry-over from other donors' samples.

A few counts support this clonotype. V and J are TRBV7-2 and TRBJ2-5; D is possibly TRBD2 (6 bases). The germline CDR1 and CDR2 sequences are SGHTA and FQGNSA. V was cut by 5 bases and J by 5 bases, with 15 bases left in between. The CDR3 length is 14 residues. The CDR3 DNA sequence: TGTGCCAGCAGCGGGACTCTGCAGAAGGAGACCCAGTACTTC. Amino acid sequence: CASSGTLQKETQYF.

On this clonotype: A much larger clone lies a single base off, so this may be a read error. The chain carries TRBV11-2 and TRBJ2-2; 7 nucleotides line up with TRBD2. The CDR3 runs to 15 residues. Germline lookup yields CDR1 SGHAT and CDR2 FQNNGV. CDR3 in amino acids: CASSLAGGSTGERFF. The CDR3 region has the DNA TGTGCCAGCAGCTTAGCCGGGGGGAGCACCGGGGAGCGGTTTTTT.

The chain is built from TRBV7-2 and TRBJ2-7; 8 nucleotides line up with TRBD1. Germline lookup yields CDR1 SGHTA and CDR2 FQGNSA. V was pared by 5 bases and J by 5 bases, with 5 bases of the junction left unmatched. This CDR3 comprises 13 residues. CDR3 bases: TGTGCCAGCAGCCCGACAGGGGCCAACGAGCAGTACTTC. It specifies CASSPTGANEQYF. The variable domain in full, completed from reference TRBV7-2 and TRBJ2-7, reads GAGVSQSPSNKVTEKGKDVELRCDPISGHTALYWYRQSLGQGLEFLIYFQGNSAPDKSGLPSDRFSAERTGGSVSTLTIQRTQQEDSAVYLCASSPTGANEQYFGPGTRLTVT.

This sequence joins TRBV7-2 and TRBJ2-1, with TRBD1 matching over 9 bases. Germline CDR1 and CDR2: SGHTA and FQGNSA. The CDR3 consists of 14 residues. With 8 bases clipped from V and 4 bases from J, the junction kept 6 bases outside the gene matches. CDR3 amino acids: CASGRDRAYNEQFF. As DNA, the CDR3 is TGTGCCAGCGGCCGGGACAGGGCTTACAATGAGCAGTTCTTC.